The clone carrying this T cell receptor beta chain was recorded many times. Its antigen is unknown. The record originates from a study of early T cells in non-severe SARS-CoV-2 infection. Study observations and caveats: VDJdb matching favored anti-spike CD8 responses, missing private and CD4 specificities.

Individual cDNA molecules received unique molecular identifiers. A single record per CDR3 protein comes from TCRdb applying MiXCR to the 5' RACE reads. The data show about 36,000 distinct CDR3 sequences, with roughly 6.8% seen just once and about 22% held by the top ten. The CDR3 has 12 amino acids. Per germline, CDR1 DFQATT and CDR2 SNEGSKA (reference sequence). Trimming cost V 5 bases and J 6 bases; bases outside gene matches: 6. The chain carries TRBV20-1 and TRBJ1-2; 7 nucleotides match TRBD1. The clonotype comes from an adult who was a healthcare worker with PCR-confirmed SARS-CoV-2 infection or an uninfected control (not recorded which). The material was whole blood, obtained at baseline. CDR3 in DNA: TGCAGTGCTCACTACCAGGGGGATGGCTACACCTTC. Its protein is CSAHYQGDGYTF.